Below, 25 T cell receptor beta chains from the same sample are listed, as sequenced in a study of blood T cell repertoires in COVID-19. Sequencing used immunoSEQ multiplex PCR; TCRdb keeps in-frame clones, though not all of them. The sample contains approximately 200,000 clones, around nine tenths of which appear only once. The material sequenced was PBMCs or T cells enriched from blood (not recorded which). These receptors were collected from a woman aged 30 to 39 who had been exposed to COVID-19.

This chain joins TRBV25-1 and TRBJ2-7; no definite D call. Looked up from germline, CDR1 is MGHDK and CDR2 is SYGVNS. CDR3 length: 13 amino acids. With 3 bases removed from V and 2 bases from J, the gap between germline ends came to 8 bases. In DNA form, the CDR3 reads TGTGCCAGCAGTGACACAGTCCCCTACGAGCAGTACTTC. This translates into CASSDTVPYEQYF.

The CDR3 is CASSARAGYTF. CDR3 bases: TGTGCCAGCAGTGCGAGGGCTGGCTACACCTTC. This chain joins TRBV28 and TRBJ1-2; D remains unclear. Trimming removed 5 bases at V and 7 bases at J, with 8 bases between. This CDR3 has 11 amino acids. The germline V gene encodes CDR1 MDHEN and CDR2 SYDVKM.

J is TRBJ2-7 and V is TRBV6-6; weak D call: TRBD1 (5 bases). Germline V gene sequence: CDR1 MNHNY, CDR2 SVGAGI (reference sequence). The CDR3 extends over 14 amino acids. The V and J ends lost 5 bases and 5 bases respectively, with 16 bases between them. The CDR3 here is CASSAYLGVDEQYF. The CDR3 bases are TGTGCCAGCAGTGCTTACCTAGGGGTGGACGAGCAGTACTTC.

The chain links TRBV24-1 to TRBJ2-3; weak D call: TRBD1 (5 bases). V was cut by 9 bases and J by 0 bases, with 15 bases left in between. CDR3 length: 15 residues. Germline CDR1 KGHDR, CDR2 SFDVKD. This CDR3 reads CATQTGGASTDTQYF. In nucleotides, the CDR3 is TGTGCCACCCAAACGGGTGGGGCGAGCACAGATACGCAGTATTTT.

The chain links TRBV6-6 to TRBJ2-7; a possible D gene is TRBD1 (5 bases). V was pared by 1 base and J by 1 base, with 8 bases between. The length of the CDR3 is 14 residues. Germline V gene lookup returns CDR1 MNHNY and CDR2 SVGAGI (reference sequence). The CDR3 bases are TGTGCCAGCAGTTACTTGCAGGGTTCCTACGAGCAGTACTTC. Its translation is CASSYLQGSYEQYF.

This chain links TRBV11-3 with TRBJ1-1; maybe TRBD1 (5 bases). The CDR3 covers 14 residues. Trimming took off 2 bases at V and 3 bases at J, with 10 bases between the two ends. Germline lookup yields CDR1 SGHNT and CDR2 YENEEA. CDR3 bases: TGTGCCAGCAGCTTAAGGGGTTTGGACACTGAAGCTTTCTTT. Protein: CASSLRGLDTEAFF.

The chain combines TRBV15 with TRBJ1-5; D ambiguous. The CDR3 length is 12 residues. Germline V gene data show CDR1 as LNHNV and CDR2 as YYDKDF (reference sequence). V dropped 4 bases and J dropped 5 bases, with 6 bases sitting between them. The CDR3 reads CATSKRDQPQHF. In DNA form, the CDR3 reads TGTGCCACCAGCAAGAGAGATCAGCCCCAGCATTTT.

The chain is built from TRBV3-1 (or the pseudogene TRBV3-2) and TRBJ2-1, with a tentative D call TRBD2 (6 bases). Germline V CDR1 and CDR2: LGHDT, YNNKEL (reference sequence). The V gene lost 5 bases and the J gene lost 2 bases, with 10 bases spanning the gap. The length of the CDR3 is 14 residues. CDR3 bases: TGTGCCAGCAGCTGGGACTTACCCTACAATGAGCAGTTCTTC. Its protein is CASSWDLPYNEQFF.

This chain uses TRBV24-1 with TRBJ2-2; D is perhaps TRBD1 (5 bases). Germline V gives CDR1 KGHDR, CDR2 SFDVKD. The CDR3 extends over 17 amino acids. Trimming pared 0 bases from V and 6 bases from J, leaving 16 bases between. CDR3 DNA: TGTGCCACCAGTGATTTGCGATCAGGACAAGTGGCCGGGGAGCTGTTTTTT. Translated, it gives CATSDLRSGQVAGELFF.

The rearrangement links TRBV24-1 to TRBJ2-7, with TRBD1 matching 9 bases. The V gene end was trimmed by 4 bases and the J gene end by 4 bases; junction bases not matched to a gene: 4. The CDR3 is 14 residues long. Germline-derived CDR1 and CDR2 are KGHDR and SFDVKD. The DNA for the CDR3 is TGTGCCACCAGTGAAGGGGACAGGGATTACGAGCAGTACTTC. It translates to CATSEGDRDYEQYF.

This chain uses TRBV18 with TRBJ2-7; 8 bases agree with TRBD1. CDR1 is KGHSH and CDR2 is LQKENI in the germline V gene. The V gene end was trimmed by 4 bases and the J gene end by 3 bases; junction bases not matched to a gene: 5. The CDR3 contains 14 residues. CDR3 sequence (DNA): TGTGCCAGCTCACAAGCCGGGACAGGCTACGAGCAGTACTTC. Protein: CASSQAGTGYEQYF. The full variable domain, in which reference TRBV18 and TRBJ2-7 provide the parts outside the CDR3, is NAGVMQNPRHLVRRRGQEARLRCSPMKGHSHVYWYRQLPEEGLKFMVYLQKENIIDESGMPKERFSAEFPKEGPSILRIQQVVRGDSAAYFCASSQAGTGYEQYFGPGTRLTVT.

The chain employs TRBV3-1 (or the pseudogene TRBV3-2) and TRBJ1-2, with 7 bases fitting TRBD1. The germline gives CDR1 LGHDT, CDR2 YNNKEL (reference sequence). The V and J ends lost 2 bases and 8 bases, in that order; junction bases with no gene match: 5. The CDR3 covers 13 residues. CDR3 loop: CASSQQNRGGYTF. The CDR3 bases are TGTGCCAGCAGCCAACAAAACAGGGGCGGCTACACCTTC.

This chain joins TRBV5-1 and TRBJ2-1; 7 nucleotides align to TRBD1. The CDR3 contains 15 residues. Germline lookup yields CDR1 SGHRS and CDR2 YFSETQ. Germline trimming cut 6 bases from V and 4 bases from J; bases unmatched to any gene: 10. CDR3 bases: TGCGCCAGCACCACATCCGGGACAGCTTACAATGAGCAGTTCTTC. Its protein product is CASTTSGTAYNEQFF.

The chain uses TRBV3-1 (or the pseudogene TRBV3-2) and TRBJ1-5; no clear D gene. The germline V gene has CDR1 LGHDT and CDR2 YNNKEL (reference sequence). Between the trimmed V and J ends, which lost 2 bases and 6 bases, there was a span of 8 bases. The CDR3 contains 13 residues. This chain's CDR3 is CASSQSIGQPQHF. The CDR3 DNA is TGTGCCAGCAGCCAATCTATTGGTCAGCCCCAGCATTTT.

The V and J genes are TRBV19 and TRBJ1-6, with D perhaps matching TRBD1 (6 bases). The germline CDR1 and CDR2 sequences are LNHDA and SQIVND (reference sequence). V was pared by 4 bases and J by 6 bases, with 10 bases between. This CDR3 comprises 14 residues. This chain's CDR3 is CASSKQGVNSPLHF. CDR3 sequence (DNA): TGTGCCAGTAGTAAACAGGGCGTTAATTCACCCCTCCACTTT.

The chain uses TRBV6-1 and TRBJ1-6, with 9 bases matching TRBD1. This CDR3 is 16 amino acids long. The germline V gene encodes CDR1 MNHNS and CDR2 SASEGT. Trimming cost V 4 bases and J 7 bases; bases outside gene matches: 8. The CDR3 DNA is TGTGCCAGCAGTGTGTACGTGACAGGGGGAAATTCACCCCTCCACTTT. Translation: CASSVYVTGGNSPLHF.

Regarding this clone: In the same sample, other DNA sequences code for this CDR3. This chain uses TRBV5-1 with TRBJ1-1; D perhaps matches TRBD1 (6 bases). Germline V gene sequence: CDR1 SGHRS, CDR2 YFSETQ. CDR3 length equals 15 residues. V was trimmed by 0 bases and J by 3 bases, leaving 12 bases between them. This CDR3 is CASSLGGGRDTEAFF. DNA of the CDR3: TGCGCCAGCAGCTTGGGCGGGGGCCGGGACACTGAAGCTTTCTTT.

The V call is TRBV11-2, the J call TRBJ2-1; D is perhaps TRBD1 (6 bases). This CDR3 is 15 amino acids long. V gave up 8 bases and J gave up 4 bases, with 18 bases separating them. From germline, CDR1 is SGHAT and CDR2 FQNNGV. CDR3 residues: CASRGVRDKYNEQFF. The CDR3 nucleotides are TGTGCCAGCCGTGGAGTCCGGGACAAGTACAATGAGCAGTTCTTC. The variable domain in full, with the rest retrieved from reference TRBV11-2 and TRBJ2-1, is EAGVAQSPRYKIIEKRQSVAFWCNPISGHATLYWYQQILGQGPKLLIQFQNNGVVDDSQLPKDRFSAERLKGVDSTLKIQPAKLEDSAVYLCASRGVRDKYNEQFFGPGTRLTVL.

The V call is TRBV7-8, the J call TRBJ2-5; TRBD2 matches at 7 bases. This CDR3 spans 19 amino acids. Germline CDR1 and CDR2: SGHVS and FQNEAQ. Trimming at V came to 2 bases and at J to 5 bases, leaving 20 bases not matched to a gene. The CDR3 region has the DNA TGTGCCAGCAGCTTATTTCTCGGGGGGTACGGGGATAGTAGGGAGACCCAGTACTTC. As protein: CASSLFLGGYGDSRETQYF.

V usage is TRBV7-8 and J usage is TRBJ1-5; TRBD1 is a possible D gene (5 bases). CDR1 is SGHVS, CDR2 FQNEAQ, per germline. V lost 1 base, J lost 6 bases, and 13 bases lay in between. This CDR3 region has 15 residues. The CDR3: CASSLDFGGTQPQHF. The CDR3 region has the DNA TGTGCCAGCAGCTTAGACTTCGGGGGAACTCAGCCCCAGCATTTT.

The rearrangement links TRBV2 to TRBJ1-1; no clear D gene. Trimming removed 2 bases from V and 10 bases from J, with 11 bases in between. The V gene's germline CDR1 is SNHLY and CDR2 FYNNEI. This CDR3 comprises 12 residues. The CDR3 DNA sequence: TGTGCCAGCAGTGAATTTCCGAGAGGAGCTTTCTTT. Translation gives CASSEFPRGAFF.

CDR3 protein: CASSLRTSGVGDTQYF. The CDR3 DNA follows: TGCGCCAGCAGCCTCCGGACTAGCGGGGTTGGAGATACGCAGTATTTT. The chain recombines TRBV5-1 with TRBJ2-3, with 12 bases that match TRBD2. This CDR3 is built from 16 residues. The germline V gene encodes CDR1 SGHRS and CDR2 YFSETQ. V lost 4 bases, J lost 5 bases, and 8 bases stayed unmatched.

Comment on this clone: Other DNA sequences from this sample encode an identical CDR3 as well. This chain connects TRBV9 to TRBJ2-3; 12 bases fit TRBD2. The V gene's germline CDR1 is SGDLS and CDR2 YYNGEE. Trimming removed 3 bases from V and 0 bases from J; junction bases left unmatched: 2. This CDR3 spans 16 amino acids. CDR3: CASSAGTSGSTDTQYF. CDR3 in DNA: TGTGCCAGCAGCGCCGGGACTAGCGGGAGCACAGATACGCAGTATTTT.

This chain connects TRBV24-1 to TRBJ2-1; TRBD1 matches at 9 bases. Per germline, CDR1 KGHDR and CDR2 SFDVKD. CDR3 length: 16 residues. V shed 4 bases and J 1 base; nucleotides not matched to a gene: 4. CDR3 sequence (DNA): TGTGCCACCAGTGAACAGGGACAGGGTTCCTACAATGAGCAGTTCTTC. Amino acid sequence: CATSEQGQGSYNEQFF.

The chain employs TRBV30 and TRBJ1-1; D unresolved. The germline gives CDR1 GTSNPN, CDR2 SVGIG (reference sequence). This CDR3 has 13 residues. V gave up 0 bases and J gave up 6 bases, with 11 bases separating them. CDR3 protein: CAWSVTPGSEAFF. The CDR3 bases are TGTGCCTGGAGTGTAACTCCGGGGTCTGAAGCTTTCTTT.